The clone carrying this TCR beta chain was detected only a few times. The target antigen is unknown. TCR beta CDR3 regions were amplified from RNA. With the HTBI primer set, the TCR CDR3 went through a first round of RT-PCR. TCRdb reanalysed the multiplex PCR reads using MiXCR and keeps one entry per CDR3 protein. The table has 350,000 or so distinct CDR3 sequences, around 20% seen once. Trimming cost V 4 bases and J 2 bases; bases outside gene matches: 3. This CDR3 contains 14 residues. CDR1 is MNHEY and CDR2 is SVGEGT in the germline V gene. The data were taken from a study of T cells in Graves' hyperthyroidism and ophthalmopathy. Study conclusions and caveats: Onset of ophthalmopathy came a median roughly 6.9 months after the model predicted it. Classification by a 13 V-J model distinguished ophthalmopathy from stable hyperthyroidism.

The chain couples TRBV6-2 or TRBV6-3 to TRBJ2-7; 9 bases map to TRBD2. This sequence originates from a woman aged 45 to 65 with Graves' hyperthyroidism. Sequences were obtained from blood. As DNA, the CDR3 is TGTGCCAGCAGTTTTCTAGCGGGACCCTACGAGCAGTACTTC. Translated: CASSFLAGPYEQYF.